These 32 T cell receptor beta chains originate from one sample sequenced in a study of shared T cell receptors in the human thymus. TCRdb keeps only in-frame clones here, not all; method: immunoSEQ multiplex PCR. The table shows around 730,000 clones, with 70% to 90% occurring only once. The sample was also linked to a second study, of human thymus T cells.

Sequencing was carried out using thymocytes. These TCRs come from a girl in the first two years of life with a congenital heart defect.

The chain is built from TRBV13 and TRBJ1-1; maybe TRBD1 (6 bases). The ends were cut back, 10 bases at V and 0 bases at J, with 33 bases in the middle. The germline gives CDR1 PRHDT, CDR2 FYEKMQ (reference sequence). This CDR3 spans 20 amino acids. The CDR3 DNA follows: TGTGCCACCGCCATCCGCCCACAGGGTTTCTCCACGATCATGAACACTGAAGCTTTCTTT. Encoded protein: CATAIRPQGFSTIMNTEAFF.

The J gene is TRBJ2-2, the V gene TRBV19; a possible D gene is TRBD1 (5 bases). Germline V gives CDR1 LNHDA, CDR2 SQIVND (reference sequence). CDR3 length: 16 residues. Trimming removed 6 bases at V and 5 bases at J, with 19 bases between. CDR3 DNA: TGTGCCAGTAGCTATGCGGCAGGGAAGCCTACCGGGGAGCTGTTTTTT. The encoded protein is CASSYAAGKPTGELFF.

This clone was detected a few times. The gene calls are TRBV19 and TRBJ2-7; possibly TRBD1 for D (7 bases). Trimming removed 3 bases at V and 1 base at J, with 16 bases between. Germline loops: CDR1 LNHDA, CDR2 SQIVND (reference sequence). CDR3 length equals 16 residues. As DNA, the CDR3 is TGTGCCAGTAGTATTTCGCGGGACAGTCCTTCCTACGAGCAGTACTTC. This codes for CASSISRDSPSYEQYF.

The V gene is TRBV14, the J gene TRBJ1-6; 12 bases match TRBD1. In germline, CDR1 is SGHDN, CDR2 FVKESK. This CDR3 region has 19 residues. The J segment lost 4 bases and the V segment lost 0 bases, leaving 7 bases of the junction unmatched. The DNA for the CDR3 is TGTGCCAGCAGCCAAGAGGGACAGGGGGCCTTCCCTTATAATTCACCCCTCCACTTT. Its translation: CASSQEGQGAFPYNSPLHF.

The rearrangement uses TRBV28 and TRBJ1-2; possibly TRBD1 for D (6 bases). Trimming removed 5 bases at V and 8 bases at J, with 9 bases between. This CDR3 has 11 residues. Germline loops: CDR1 MDHEN, CDR2 SYDVKM. CDR3 sequence (DNA): TGTGCCAGCAGTGCCCAGGGGGGCTACACCTTC. It codes for CASSAQGGYTF.

V usage is TRBV9 and J usage is TRBJ2-3; 12 bases are shared with TRBD2. Germline CDR1 SGDLS, CDR2 YYNGEE. V gave up 1 base and J gave up 6 bases; unmatched junction bases: 12. The CDR3 is made up of 18 amino acids. The CDR3 coding sequence is TGTGCCAGCAGCGTAAGTGGAATGAGGACTAGCGGGACTGATACGCAGTATTTT. It specifies CASSVSGMRTSGTDTQYF.

This clone has just one count. The chain links TRBV19 to TRBJ1-4; D is unclear. V lost 7 bases to trimming and J lost 7 bases, with 7 bases between them. From germline, CDR1 is LNHDA and CDR2 SQIVND (reference sequence). This CDR3 has 11 residues. The CDR3 DNA sequence: TGTGCCAGTAAGATCGGTGAAAAACTGTTTTTT. Its translation is CASKIGEKLFF.

CDR3 loop: CVTGRTSTDTQYF. The CDR3, as DNA: TGTGTCACAGGACGTACTAGCACAGATACGCAGTATTTT. The chain links TRBV10-3 to TRBJ2-3; D perhaps matches TRBD1 (5 bases). The germline gives CDR1 ENHRY, CDR2 SYGVKD. This CDR3 has 13 amino acids.

This chain links TRBV7-2 with TRBJ2-3, with 13 nucleotides matching TRBD2. Germline CDR1 is SGHTA and CDR2 is FQGNSA. CDR3 length: 17 residues. Trimming cost V 3 bases and J 2 bases; bases outside gene matches: 5. CDR3 in DNA: TGTGCCAGCAGCTTCCGGACTAGCGGGAGATACACAGATACGCAGTATTTT. Translating gives CASSFRTSGRYTDTQYF.

The chain joins TRBV5-1 to TRBJ1-1; the D gene is possibly TRBD1 (5 bases). The V end was cut by 4 bases, the J end by 6 bases, with 19 bases between. Germline lookup yields CDR1 SGHRS and CDR2 YFSETQ. The CDR3 totals 15 residues. The DNA of the CDR3 is TGCGCCAGCAGCCACGGGGGATTAGATTCCTCTGAAGCTTTCTTT. Amino acid sequence: CASSHGGLDSSEAFF.

This clone appeared once. The chain links TRBV9 to TRBJ1-5, with a possible D match to TRBD1 (5 bases). Deletions cut 4 bases from V and 3 bases from J, with 11 bases between. CDR3 length: 14 residues. Germline V CDR1 and CDR2: SGDLS, YYNGEE. The CDR3 DNA reads TGTGCCAGCAGCCTAGAGGGGAACAATCAGCCCCAGCATTTT. Its translation: CASSLEGNNQPQHF.

The CDR3 DNA follows: TGTGCCAGCAGCCAAGGAAGACAGGGAGGAGGCTACACCTTC. Its translation: CASSQGRQGGGYTF. This chain connects TRBV14 to TRBJ1-2, with 7 positions matching TRBD1. The CDR3 extends over 14 amino acids. The V segment lost 1 base and the J segment 8 bases; nucleotides outside the gene matches: 7. Germline values: CDR1 SGHDN, CDR2 FVKESK.

The chain's CDR3 is CASSRGQGWKTQYF. CDR3 sequence (DNA): TGCGCCAGCAGCCGTGGACAGGGGTGGAAGACCCAGTACTTC. The gene calls are TRBV5-1 and TRBJ2-5; 9 bases agree with TRBD1. CDR1 is SGHRS, CDR2 YFSETQ, per germline. V was clipped by 4 bases and J by 6 bases; unmatched bases: 7. CDR3 length equals 14 residues.

The CDR3: CSVAPLLQSCTF. In nucleotides, the CDR3 is TGCAGCGTTGCCCCCCTCTTACAGTCTTGCACCTTC. V usage is TRBV29-1 and J usage is TRBJ1-2; D gene unclear. Trimming cost V 4 bases and J 13 bases, with 19 bases left between them. CDR1 SQVTM and CDR2 ANQGSEA come from the germline V gene. The CDR3 spans 12 residues.

The V and J genes are TRBV6-1 and TRBJ2-7; weak D call: TRBD2 (6 bases). CDR1 is MNHNS, CDR2 SASEGT, per germline. CDR3 length: 14 amino acids. The V and J ends lost 6 bases and 3 bases respectively, with 15 bases between them. The CDR3: CASRLAEERYEQYF. CDR3 sequence (DNA): TGTGCCAGCAGATTAGCGGAGGAACGCTACGAGCAGTACTTC.

The V call is TRBV5-8, the J call TRBJ2-1, with D perhaps TRBD1 (6 bases). Trimming removed 5 bases at V and 1 base at J, with 19 bases between. From germline, CDR1 is SGHTS and CDR2 YDEGEE. The CDR3 loop spans 17 amino acids. This CDR3 is CASRVPVRGTSYNEQFF. In nucleotides, the CDR3 is TGTGCCAGCAGGGTACCCGTTAGGGGGACGTCCTACAATGAGCAGTTCTTC.

This chain joins TRBV27 and TRBJ1-4, with D possibly matching TRBD1 (6 bases). V lost 8 bases and J lost 0, with 19 bases in between. The V gene's germline CDR1 is MNHEY and CDR2 SMNVEV (reference sequence). The CDR3 extends over 17 amino acids. CDR3: CASGRDKQVATNEKLFF. The CDR3 DNA sequence: TGTGCCAGCGGCCGGGACAAACAAGTTGCAACTAATGAAAAACTGTTTTTT.

The chain links TRBV5-1 to TRBJ2-3; TRBD1 agrees at 8 bases. Per germline, CDR1 SGHRS and CDR2 YFSETQ. This CDR3 region has 16 residues. V dropped 0 bases and J dropped 5; count of bases not matched to a gene: 8. The CDR3 region is CASSLAYTGGGDTQYF. CDR3 coding DNA: TGCGCCAGCAGCTTGGCCTATACAGGGGGAGGAGATACGCAGTATTTT.

The chain uses TRBV6-1 and TRBJ1-5; 7 bases line up with TRBD1. This CDR3 region has 15 residues. The V and J ends lost 8 bases and 4 bases, in that order; junction bases with no gene match: 11. CDR1 is MNHNS, CDR2 SASEGT, per germline. The CDR3, as DNA: TGTGCCAGCCTTTTAGAGGGGGCCCTAAATCAGCCCCAGCATTTT. Its translation is CASLLEGALNQPQHF.

This clone was counted a single time. The chain couples TRBV9 to TRBJ1-6, with unresolved D. The CDR3 runs 13 residues. Trimming cost V 0 bases and J 8 bases, with 6 bases left between them. CDR1 and CDR2 (germline): SGDLS, YYNGEE. CDR3 DNA: TGTGCCAGCAGCGTAGCTGCAGATTCACCCCTCCACTTT. It yields the protein CASSVAADSPLHF.

The chain couples TRBV7-2 to TRBJ2-7, with TRBD2 identical over 13 bases. Trimming cost V 4 bases and J 0 bases; bases outside gene matches: 6. CDR1 is SGHTA and CDR2 is FQGNSA in the germline V gene. The CDR3 loop spans 17 amino acids. CDR3 residues: CASSSGTSGAFSYEQYF. The CDR3 DNA is TGTGCCAGCAGCTCGGGGACTAGCGGGGCATTCTCCTACGAGCAGTACTTC.

V gene TRBV10-3 combines with J gene TRBJ2-5; 7 bases match TRBD1. TRBJ2-7 explains the end of the DNA better; the J call may be wrong. Germline values: CDR1 ENHRY, CDR2 SYGVKD. The CDR3 is 14 residues long. The CDR3 DNA is TGTGCCATCGGGACAGTTCCGTTTTCCTACGAGCAGTACTTC. This codes for CAIGTVPFSYEQYF.

This clone was seen a handful of times. The J gene is TRBJ2-7, the V gene TRBV28; possibly TRBD1 for D (6 bases). Germline V gene lookup returns CDR1 MDHEN and CDR2 SYDVKM. The CDR3 is 17 residues long. Trimming removed 5 bases at V and 2 bases at J, with 22 bases between. CDR3 sequence (DNA): TGTGCCAGCAGTGGTACGTACAGGGAACGCTGGACCTACGAGCAGTACTTC. This translates into CASSGTYRERWTYEQYF.

The chain couples TRBV9 to TRBJ1-3; 10 nucleotides line up with TRBD1. The germline V gene has CDR1 SGDLS and CDR2 YYNGEE. The trim removed 3 bases at V and 0 bases at J, leaving 9 bases unmatched. This CDR3 contains 18 residues. CDR3 nucleotide sequence: TGTGCCAGCAGCGCATACGACAGGGGGCTATACTCTGGAAACACCATATATTTT. It codes for CASSAYDRGLYSGNTIYF.

This clone was seen a single time. The gene calls are TRBV9 and TRBJ2-3, with a tentative D call TRBD2 (5 bases). Trimming stripped 0 bases from V and 4 bases from J, with 15 bases between. There are 16 residues in the CDR3. Germline V gene lookup returns CDR1 SGDLS and CDR2 YYNGEE. This CDR3 reads CASSVAAGEGPDTQYF. CDR3 nucleotide sequence: TGTGCCAGCAGCGTAGCGGCGGGCGAGGGTCCAGATACGCAGTATTTT.

This chain uses TRBV6-1 with TRBJ2-5; D might be TRBD2 (5 bases). Germline assignment: CDR1 MNHNS and CDR2 SASEGT. Trimming removed 5 bases at V and 3 bases at J, with 13 bases between. The CDR3 runs to 14 residues. The CDR3 bases are TGTGCCAGCAGTCCGCAGGACTGGAAAGAGACCCAGTACTTC. It encodes CASSPQDWKETQYF.

This clone was detected only once. The chain uses TRBV4-1 and TRBJ2-7; D ambiguous. The germline V gene encodes CDR1 MGHRA and CDR2 YSYEKL. This CDR3 has 18 amino acids. Trimming stripped 0 bases from V and 1 base from J, with 19 bases between. CDR3 sequence reads: CASSQERLRPRISYEQYF. CDR3 coding DNA: TGCGCCAGCAGCCAAGAACGACTTCGTCCGAGAATATCCTACGAGCAGTACTTC.

The J gene is TRBJ1-2, the V gene TRBV4-1; 7 nucleotides match TRBD1. Germline V gives CDR1 MGHRA, CDR2 YSYEKL. Unmatched junction bases numbered 12, after V lost 0 bases and J lost 5 bases. The CDR3 spans 17 residues. The CDR3 protein is CASSQERDGGTVYGYTF. In nucleotides, the CDR3 is TGCGCCAGCAGCCAAGAGAGAGATGGAGGGACAGTGTATGGCTACACCTTC.

The V and J genes are TRBV12-5 and TRBJ1-5, with D hard to call. This CDR3 region has 15 residues. CDR1 is LGHNT, CDR2 FRNRAP, per germline. Between the trimmed V and J ends, which lost 2 bases and 6 bases, there was a span of 14 bases. CDR3 DNA: TGTGCTAGTGGTTTGTCGCTGGAGAGAGGTCAGCCCCAGCATTTT. Protein product: CASGLSLERGQPQHF.

V is TRBV6-1 and J is TRBJ2-7, with 7 bases lining up with TRBD1. Germline CDR1 reads MNHNS; CDR2 reads SASEGT. V lost 3 bases and J lost 8; bases outside the gene matches: 7. The CDR3 covers 13 residues. CDR3 bases: TGTGCCAGCAGTGACGGGACAGACGAAAAGCAGTACTTC. Translation gives CASSDGTDEKQYF.

The chain is built from TRBV6-1 and TRBJ2-7, with D perhaps TRBD2 (6 bases). V lost 3 bases and J lost 3, with 24 bases in between. Per germline, CDR1 MNHNS and CDR2 SASEGT. This CDR3 is 18 amino acids long. The CDR3 is CASSERGIGRWNFYEQYF. As DNA, the CDR3 is TGTGCCAGCAGTGAGCGGGGTATAGGTAGATGGAACTTCTACGAGCAGTACTTC.

The rearrangement links TRBV2 to TRBJ1-4; D perhaps matches TRBD1 (6 bases). The V gene lost 3 bases and the J gene lost 5 bases, with 16 bases spanning the gap. CDR1 SNHLY and CDR2 FYNNEI come from the germline V gene. This CDR3 region has 16 residues. The CDR3 sequence is CASSEPWTAVNEKLFF. CDR3 nucleotides: TGTGCCAGCAGTGAGCCATGGACAGCCGTGAATGAAAAACTGTTTTTT.